The source of this T cell receptor beta chain is a study of shared clonotypes between healthy human individuals. Study in general: Each donor's CD4 naive and CD4 memory cells filled three plates apiece, CD8 naive two, and CD8 memory one.

With regard to this clone: As yet, its antigen is unknown.

Several immunoSEQ plates received, in even portions, the genomic DNA of each subset. Clones were read by immunoSEQ multiplex PCR, and TCRdb kept only the in-frame ones, dropping some. The sample carries about 1.4 million clones, around 97% recorded once. Study-wide findings and caveats: It was observed that around 5% of naive CD4 clonotypes were shared across a few donors.

Input material: naive CD4+ T cells sorted from blood. Indicated subset: CD45RA+ positively selected. The sequence was obtained from a man under 40 in good health.

The CDR3 reads CASSEGNRALNIQYF. The CDR3 DNA reads as TGCGCCAGCAGTGAGGGCAACAGAGCACTAAACATTCAGTACTTC. The rearrangement joins TRBV10-1 to TRBJ2-4; D not certain. The V gene's germline CDR1 is WNHNN and CDR2 SYGVQD (reference sequence). V lost 2 bases and J 6 bases, leaving 14 bases between the germline ends. The CDR3 length is 15 residues.